Listed below are T cell receptor beta chains from one sample, sequenced in a study of multiple sclerosis patients with progressive multifocal leukoencephalopathy. The protocol was immunoSEQ multiplex PCR, while the TCRdb copy is restricted to in-frame clones and leaves out a portion. The table lists 30,000 or so clones, approximately 90% of them singletons, with under 6% in the top ten. Sequenced here: PBMCs, sampled from a patient treated with natalizumab. The receptors were gathered from a woman aged 35 to 49 with progressive multifocal leukoencephalopathy. Each CDR3 is given with its conserved first and last residue. The D gene is left open where the match is weak. A row's size may be missing; if present it is once, few, many or a size class.

>-|-|TRBV5-8|TRBJ2-7
CASIPEPYEQYF
TGTGCCAGCATCCCCGAGCCCTACGAGCAGTACTTC
>few|-|TRBV7-9|TRBJ1-1
CASSLVGGIEAFF
TGTGCCAGCAGCTTAGTCGGGGGGATTGAAGCTTTCTTT
>-|-|TRBV4-1|TRBJ2-1
CASRPEQGYNEQFF
TGCGCCAGCAGACCCGAACAGGGATACAATGAGCAGTTCTTC
>-|TRBD2|TRBV7-9|TRBJ2-2
CASSQASGGTGELFF
TGTGCCAGCAGCCAAGCTAGCGGGGGCACCGGGGAGCTGTTTTTT
>few|-|TRBV7-2|TRBJ2-1
CASYLGAGRGNEQFF
TGTGCCAGTTACCTCGGGGCGGGTAGGGGGAATGAGCAGTTCTTC
>-|-|TRBV5-1|TRBJ2-5
CASSFLRHIVRETQYF
TGCGCCAGCAGCTTTCTTCGTCATATCGTCCGGGAGACCCAGTACTTC
>-|TRBD1|TRBV11-3|TRBJ1-4
CASSSGGLSPLFF
TGTGCCAGCAGCTCAGGGGGGCTAAGCCCCCTGTTTTTT
>-|TRBD1|TRBV10-1|TRBJ1-1
CASSGDRGPERAFF
TGCGCCAGCAGTGGGGACAGGGGCCCTGAGAGGGCTTTCTTT
>-|-|TRBV21-1|TRBJ1-1
CASSSQDRNTEAFF
TGTGCCAGCAGCTCCCAAGACAGAAACACTGAAGCTTTCTTT
>-|TRBD2|TRBV29-1|TRBJ2-1
CSVTPGLRNNEQFF
TGCAGCGTTACCCCGGGACTACGAAACAATGAGCAGTTCTTC
>-|-|TRBV5-6|TRBJ1-2
CASSTGTYGYTF
TGTGCCAGCAGCACAGGGACCTATGGCTACACCTTC